This T cell receptor (beta chain) was profiled in a study of monozygotic twins with inflammatory bowel disease. Points from the study as a whole: Diversity of TCRbeta measured by inverse Simpson was lower in IBD patients than in healthy co-twins. Among twins, concordant and discordant pairs did not differ in repertoire similarity, possibly from limited power.

Investigators made cDNA in eight separate reactions per sample. Template switching was used to attach UMIs, which incorporated a 6-nucleotide sample barcode. TCRdb re-called the 5' RACE reads and catalogs CDR3 proteins one per entry, DNA excluded. The table lists some 160,000 distinct CDR3 sequences. The CDR3 spans 15 residues. Germline CDR1 reads SEHNR; CDR2 reads FQNEAQ (reference sequence). With respect to this clonotype: Antigen specificity is unknown.

The gene calls are TRBV7-9 and TRBJ2-2; TCRdb's D call, TRBD1, is unchecked because there is no DNA. The sequenced sample consisted of blood. This clonotype was obtained from a human donor with ulcerative colitis or Crohn's disease, or a healthy co-twin of an affected twin (not recorded which). Here the CDR3 reads CASRVGTDNTGELFF. Complete variable domain (other parts from reference TRBV7-9 and TRBJ2-2): DTGVSQNPRHKITKRGQNVTFRCDPISEHNRLYWYRQTLGQGPEFLTYFQNEAQLEKSRLLSDRFSAERPKGSFSTLEIQRTEQGDSAMYLCASRVGTDNTGELFFGEGSRLTVL.